This T cell receptor beta chain originates from a study of OX40 agonist ivuxolimab in advanced cancers. Study summary: Ivuxolimab, which patients received intravenously every 2 weeks, was dosed at 0.01 to 10 mg/kg. Mean age around 64 years, range 23 to 79; 82.7% male.

In germline, CDR1 is MGHRA, CDR2 YSYEKL. This CDR3 has 13 amino acids. The V end was cut by 4 bases, the J end by 8 bases, with 11 bases between. TCRdb keeps only in-frame clones here, not all; method: immunoSEQ multiplex PCR. The sample contains nearly 50,000 clones, nearly 95% of which appear only once. The rearrangement links TRBV4-1 to TRBJ1-4; no clear D gene. The sequencing here drew on CD4+ or CD8+ T cells sorted from blood, taken in a trial of the OX40 agonist ivuxolimab. The receptor's source is an adult with an advanced solid tumor such as melanoma, head and neck, liver or kidney cancer. This CDR3 is CASSPVGSEKLFF. The CDR3 nucleotides are TGCGCCAGCAGCCCCGTGGGGAGCGAAAAACTGTTTTTT.